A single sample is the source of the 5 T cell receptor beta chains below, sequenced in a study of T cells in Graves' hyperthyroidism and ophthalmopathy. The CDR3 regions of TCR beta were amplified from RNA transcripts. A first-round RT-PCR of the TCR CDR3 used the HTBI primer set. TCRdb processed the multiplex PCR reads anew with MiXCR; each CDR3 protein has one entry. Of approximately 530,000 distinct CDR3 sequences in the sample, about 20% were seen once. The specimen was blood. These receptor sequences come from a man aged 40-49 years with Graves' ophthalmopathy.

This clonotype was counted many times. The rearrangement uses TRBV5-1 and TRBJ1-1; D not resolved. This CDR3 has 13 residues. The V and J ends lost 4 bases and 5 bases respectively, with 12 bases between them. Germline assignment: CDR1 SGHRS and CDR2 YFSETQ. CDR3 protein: CASSPEGETEAFF. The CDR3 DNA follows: TGCGCCAGCAGCCCCGAGGGTGAGACTGAAGCTTTCTTT.

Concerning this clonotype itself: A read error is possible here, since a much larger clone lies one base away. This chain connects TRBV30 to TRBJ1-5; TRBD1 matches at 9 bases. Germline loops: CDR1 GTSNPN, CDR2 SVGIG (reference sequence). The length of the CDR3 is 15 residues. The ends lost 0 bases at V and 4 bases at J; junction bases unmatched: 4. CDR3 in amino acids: CAWSVGTGQNQPQHF. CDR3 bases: TGTGCCTGGAGTGTAGGGACAGGGCAGAATCAGCCCCAGCATTTT.

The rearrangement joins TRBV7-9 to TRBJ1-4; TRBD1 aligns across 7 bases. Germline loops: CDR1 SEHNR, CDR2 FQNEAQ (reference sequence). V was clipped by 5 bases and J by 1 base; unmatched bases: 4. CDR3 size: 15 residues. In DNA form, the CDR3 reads TGTGCCAGCAGCAGACAGGGTCAAACTAATGAAAAACTGTTTTTT. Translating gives CASSRQGQTNEKLFF. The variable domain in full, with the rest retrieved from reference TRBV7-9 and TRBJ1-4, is DTGVSQNPRHKITKRGQNVTFRCDPISEHNRLYWYRQTLGQGPEFLTYFQNEAQLEKSRLLSDRFSAERPKGSFSTLEIQRTEQGDSAMYLCASSRQGQTNEKLFFGSGTQLSVL.

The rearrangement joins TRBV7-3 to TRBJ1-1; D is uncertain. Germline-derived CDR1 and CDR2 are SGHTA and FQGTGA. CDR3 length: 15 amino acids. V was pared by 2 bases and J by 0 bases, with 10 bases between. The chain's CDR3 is CASSLAGKVNTEAFF. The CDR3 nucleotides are TGTGCCAGCAGCTTAGCCGGCAAGGTGAACACTGAAGCTTTCTTT.

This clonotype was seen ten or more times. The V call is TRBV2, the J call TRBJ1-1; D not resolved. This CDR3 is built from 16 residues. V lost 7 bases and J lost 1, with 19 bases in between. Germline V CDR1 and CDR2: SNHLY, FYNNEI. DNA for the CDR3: TGTGCCAGCACCCGGCGCCGCGTATCCTCGAACACTGAAGCTTTCTTT. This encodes CASTRRRVSSNTEAFF.